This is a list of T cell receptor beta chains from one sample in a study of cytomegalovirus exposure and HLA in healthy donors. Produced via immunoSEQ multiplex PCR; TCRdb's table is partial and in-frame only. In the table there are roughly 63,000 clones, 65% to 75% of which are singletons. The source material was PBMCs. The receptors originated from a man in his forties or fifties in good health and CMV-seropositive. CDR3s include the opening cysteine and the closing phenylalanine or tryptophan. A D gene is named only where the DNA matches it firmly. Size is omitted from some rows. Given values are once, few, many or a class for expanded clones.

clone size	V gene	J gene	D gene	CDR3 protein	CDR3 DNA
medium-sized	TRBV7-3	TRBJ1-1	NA	CASSLTPGAGLRDTEAFF	TGTGCCAGCAGCTTAACTCCGGGAGCGGGACTGAGGGACACTGAAGCTTTCTTT
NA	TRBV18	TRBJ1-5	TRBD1	CASSPGGRVNNQPQHF	TGTGCCAGCTCCCCAGGGGGCAGGGTGAACAATCAGCCCCAGCATTTT
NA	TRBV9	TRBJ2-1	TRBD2	CASSVLQGLAGLDEQFF	TGTGCCAGCAGCGTCCTTCAGGGGCTAGCGGGTCTGGATGAGCAGTTCTTC
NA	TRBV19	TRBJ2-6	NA	CASTQATGYSGANVLTF	TGTGCCAGTACCCAAGCTACAGGTTACTCTGGGGCCAACGTCCTGACTTTC
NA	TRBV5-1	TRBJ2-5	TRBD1	CASGDRGRQETQYF	TGCGCCAGCGGGGACAGGGGGCGCCAAGAGACCCAGTACTTC
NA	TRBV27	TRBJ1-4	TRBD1	CASTRQGIEKLFF	TGTGCCAGCACGAGACAGGGGATAGAAAAACTGTTTTTT
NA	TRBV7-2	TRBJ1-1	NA	CASSLVVSRETEAFF	TGTGCCAGCAGCTTAGTAGTAAGTCGGGAAACTGAAGCTTTCTTT
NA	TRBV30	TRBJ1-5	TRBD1	CAWSGRRQGGQPQHF	TGTGCCTGGAGTGGGCGAAGGCAGGGGGGTCAGCCCCAGCATTTT
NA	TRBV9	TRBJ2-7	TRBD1	CASSVVQGAHEQYF	TGTGCCAGCAGCGTAGTTCAGGGGGCCCACGAGCAGTACTTC
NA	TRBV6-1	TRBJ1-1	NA	CASSEARTSTEAFF	TGTGCCAGCAGTGAAGCTCGGACTTCCACTGAAGCTTTCTTT
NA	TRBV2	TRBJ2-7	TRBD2	CASSDPGLAGYEQYF	TGTGCCAGCAGTGATCCGGGACTAGCGGGCTACGAGCAGTACTTC
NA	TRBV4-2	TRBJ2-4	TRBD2	CASSQERGLAGVGAKNIQYF	TGTGCCAGCAGCCAAGAACGGGGACTAGCGGGAGTGGGGGCCAAAAACATTCAGTACTTC
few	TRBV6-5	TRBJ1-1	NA	CASSYSPAGPNTEAFF	TGTGCCAGCAGTTACTCCCCGGCAGGGCCGAACACTGAAGCTTTCTTT
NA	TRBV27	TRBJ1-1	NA	CASSLGGPYTEAFF	TGTGCCAGCAGTTTGGGGGGGCCATACACTGAAGCTTTCTTT
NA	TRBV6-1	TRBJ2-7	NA	CASGYLIGAPYEQYF	TGTGCCAGCGGATACCTTATCGGAGCGCCTTACGAGCAGTACTTC
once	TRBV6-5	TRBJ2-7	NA	CASSYAGGSYEQYF	TGTGCCAGCAGTTACGCCGGGGGCTCCTACGAGCAGTACTTC
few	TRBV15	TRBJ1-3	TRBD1	CATQTGGSGNTIYF	TGTGCCACCCAAACAGGGGGCTCTGGAAACACCATATATTTT
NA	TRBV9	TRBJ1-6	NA	CASSVASDNSPLHF	TGTGCCAGCAGCGTAGCGTCCGATAATTCACCCCTCCACTTT